These T cell receptor beta chains were read from a single sample in a study of identical twins. TCRdb analysed the 5' RACE reads with MiXCR anew, one entry per CDR3 protein. Among around 480,000 distinct CDR3 sequences listed, around 15% were seen once. This sample was also put to use in a study of yellow fever vaccine responses in identical twins.

Sequencing was carried out using CD4+ T cells sorted from blood. The receptors shown here come from a woman in her late teens or twenties in good health. Both conserved end residues are part of each CDR3. A D gene is named only where the DNA matches it firmly.

D	V	J	CDR3
.	TRBV12-3/TRBV12-4	TRBJ2-6	CASVSPPDVLTF
.	TRBV27	TRBJ1-6	CASSFEVPYNSPLHF
.	TRBV11-1	TRBJ2-3	CASSLGLNTDTQYF
TRBD2	TRBV20-1	TRBJ2-7	CSATNPSGITYEQYF
TRBD1	TRBV11-2	TRBJ2-2	CASSGRDRVPKNTGELFF
TRBD1	TRBV7-9	TRBJ1-5	CASSLAVGRGRDQPQHF
.	TRBV29-1	TRBJ1-2	CSVAWRGGYTF
.	TRBV19	TRBJ1-5	CASSIIGNNQPQHF
.	TRBV27	TRBJ2-7	CASSSAAYEQYF
TRBD2	TRBV7-9	TRBJ2-1	CASSQTGTSGNHEQFF
.	TRBV10-1	TRBJ2-3	CASSKSEDTQYF
.	TRBV3-1	TRBJ2-7	CASSQSDNRQYF
.	TRBV7-2	TRBJ2-3	CASSPAVGTQYF
.	TRBV12-3/TRBV12-4	TRBJ2-5	CASRAGFRTQYF
TRBD2	TRBV7-2	TRBJ2-1	CASSFSSGTYNEQFF
.	TRBV7-2	TRBJ2-6	CASSLVHGSSGANVLTF
.	TRBV7-2	TRBJ2-7	CASSLRMDNSYEQYF
TRBD2	TRBV20-1	TRBJ2-2	CSARWTSGSRGELFF
TRBD1	TRBV29-1	TRBJ2-7	CSAKTGEEFGQYF
.	TRBV7-3	TRBJ2-1	CASSPLSTLGDNEQFF
.	TRBV20-1	TRBJ2-1	CSASDSAGKVIIQFF
TRBD2	TRBV12-3/TRBV12-4	TRBJ2-3	CASSPSGGNTDTQYF
.	TRBV7-2	TRBJ2-1	CASSLSRYNEQFF
.	TRBV30	TRBJ2-5	CAWSVLGGETQYF
.	TRBV7-9	TRBJ2-1	CASSRRGGVYSEQFF